This T cell receptor (beta chain) was sequenced in a study of blood T cell repertoires in COVID-19. Study background: Sites in the United States, Italy and Spain provided acute and convalescent COVID-19 samples. T cells, B-cell-depleted T cells, or PBMCs provided the cDNA or gDNA that served as material.

Per the authors' pipeline: Nucleated cell counts were estimated from reference gene primer amplification. Assay used: immunoSEQ multiplex PCR; TCRdb lists only in-frame clones, some missing. That table is the source of V, J and clone size, and D and trimming were worked out from the DNA. The profile shows fewer than 250,000 clones, about 88% of them singletons. This CDR3 has 15 residues. The trim removed 7 bases at V and 4 bases at J, leaving 6 bases unmatched. Germline lookup yields CDR1 SGHKS and CDR2 YYEKEE (reference sequence). The V call is TRBV5-5, the J call TRBJ2-1, with 12 bases identical to TRBD2. This receptor was identified in a young man with acute or convalescent COVID-19. Input material: peripheral blood. The CDR3 coding sequence is TGTGCCAGCCGACTAGCGGGGGCCGCTTACAATGAGCAGTTCTTC. This translates into CASRLAGAAYNEQFF. Based on the CDR3 plus reference TRBV5-5 and TRBJ2-1, the full variable domain is DAGVTQSPTHLIKTRGQQVTLRCSPISGHKSVSWYQQVLGQGPQFIFQYYEKEERGRGNFPDRFSARQFPNYSSELNVNALLLGDSALYLCASRLAGAAYNEQFFGPGTRLTVL.